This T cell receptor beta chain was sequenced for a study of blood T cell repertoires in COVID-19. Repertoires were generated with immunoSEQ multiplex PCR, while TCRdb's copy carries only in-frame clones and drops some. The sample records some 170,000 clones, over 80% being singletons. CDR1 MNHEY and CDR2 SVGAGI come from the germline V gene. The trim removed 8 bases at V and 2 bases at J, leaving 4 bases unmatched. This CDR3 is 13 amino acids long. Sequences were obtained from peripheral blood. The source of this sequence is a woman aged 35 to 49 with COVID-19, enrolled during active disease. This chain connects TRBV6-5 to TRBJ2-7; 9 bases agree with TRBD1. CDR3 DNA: TGTGCCAGCCAACAGGGGGCCCCCTACGAGCAGTACTTC. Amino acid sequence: CASQQGAPYEQYF.